This T cell receptor beta chain was sequenced for a study of control samples from healthy donors and cancer patients. Produced via immunoSEQ multiplex PCR; TCRdb's table is partial and in-frame only. The sample yields 100,000 to 150,000 clones, approximately 90% seen once. The sequenced sample was blood. This TCR came from a man aged 25-45 years in good health.

CDR3 in DNA: TGTGCCAGCAGCTTAGGCGAGGGGCTCTCCTACGAGCAGTACTTC. Protein: CASSLGEGLSYEQYF. V is TRBV7-9 and J is TRBJ2-7; D could derive from TRBD1 or TRBD2 (5 bases each). Trimming left V 1 base short and J 0 bases short, with 10 bases between. Germline V CDR1 and CDR2: SEHNR, FQNEAQ (reference sequence). This CDR3 is 15 amino acids long.